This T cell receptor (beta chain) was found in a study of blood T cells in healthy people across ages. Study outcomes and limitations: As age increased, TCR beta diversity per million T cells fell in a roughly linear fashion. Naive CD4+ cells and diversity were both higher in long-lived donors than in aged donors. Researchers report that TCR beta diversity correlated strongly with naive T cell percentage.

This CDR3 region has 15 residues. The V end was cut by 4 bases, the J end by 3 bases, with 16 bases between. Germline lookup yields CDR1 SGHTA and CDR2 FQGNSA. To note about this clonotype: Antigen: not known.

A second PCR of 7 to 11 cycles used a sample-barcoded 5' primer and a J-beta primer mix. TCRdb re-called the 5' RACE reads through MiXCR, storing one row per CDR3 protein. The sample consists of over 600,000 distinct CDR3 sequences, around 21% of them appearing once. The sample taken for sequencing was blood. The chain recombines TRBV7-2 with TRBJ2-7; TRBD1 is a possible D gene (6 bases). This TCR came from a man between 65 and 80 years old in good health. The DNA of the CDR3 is TGTGCCAGCAGCTCGCTACAGGGTGGCCTCTACGAGCAGTACTTC. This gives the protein CASSSLQGGLYEQYF.